Sequencing of this T cell receptor beta chain was carried out in a study of vaccination effects on CD4 cells after COVID-19. Profiled with immunoSEQ multiplex PCR; TCRdb holds only in-frame clones, not every one. The sample records more than 13,000 clones, 75% being singletons. Study-level findings and limits: Clones of infection and vaccine origin contracted markedly late after vaccination.

Concerning this clone itself: Its antigen is not identified.

Sequencing in the ViraFEST assay came after antigen-specific CD4+ T cells had been expanded with viral peptide pools, which were used to stimulate PBMC. Cultured cells yielded isolated CD4+ T cells after less than 11 days. Of the BNT162b2 and mRNA-1273 vaccines, participants received two doses of one or the other. Every well housed around 2 million PBMC, which grew in culture alongside 9 to 10 IU/ml IL-2 and about 10 ug/ml peptides. In the cultures, half the medium was exchanged for IL-2 medium on days 3 and 7. Sequences were derived from CD4+ T cells from PBMCs cultured with HCoV-NL63 spike peptides, sampled after COVID-19 vaccination. The source is a human donor who received a COVID-19 vaccine.

CDR3 sequence: CASSFRVSYEQYF. CDR3 sequence (DNA): TGTGCCAGCAGTTTCAGGGTGTCGTACGAGCAGTACTTC. The chain joins TRBV28 to TRBJ2-7; weak D call: TRBD1 (5 bases). This CDR3 contains 13 residues. From germline, CDR1 is MDHEN and CDR2 SYDVKM. The V end was cut by 3 bases, the J end by 4 bases, with 10 bases between.